This T cell receptor beta chain was captured by sequencing in a study of shared clonotypes between healthy human individuals. CDR1 is SGHRS, CDR2 YFSETQ, per germline. Trimming cost V 0 bases and J 2 bases, with 9 bases left between them. CDR3 length equals 14 residues. Profiling relied on immunoSEQ multiplex PCR, and the TCRdb table lists in-frame clones only, not all of them. The sample records over a million clones, roughly 74% being singletons. This clone has only one observation. Other nucleotide sequences from this sample produce the same CDR3. Healthy adults negative for HIV, lacking recent acute infections or vaccinations, served as donors.

The genes are TRBV5-1 and TRBJ2-7; D not certain. The sequencing input was memory CD4+ T cells from PBMCs. Subset described: CD45RA-negative fraction. This TCR was recovered from a man between 18 and 35 years old in good health. Some clones in this sample may be carry-over from other donors' samples. Here the CDR3 DNA reads TGCGCCAGCAGCTTGGAGGGCCTCCCCTACGAGCAGTACTTC. The encoded protein is CASSLEGLPYEQYF.